This T cell receptor beta chain was found in a study of blood T cell repertoires in COVID-19. Study-wide context: Samples came from the United States, Italy and Spain, spanning acute and convalescent COVID-19.

Produced via immunoSEQ multiplex PCR; TCRdb's table is partial and in-frame only. The table includes about 150,000 clones, 84% detected once. Study members were between roughly 18 and 100 years old and lived in 20 to 30 US regions. Assignment of participants to cohorts was predicated upon participant-reported clinical history. During the 2 weeks before they entered the study, exposed participants had met someone with a PCR-confirmed or clinician-diagnosed COVID-19 case. Germline V gene sequence: CDR1 MNHEY, CDR2 SMNVEV (reference sequence). This CDR3 has 16 residues. V shed 2 bases and J shed 0 bases, with 11 bases lying between them.

The TCR originated in a woman in her forties or fifties who had been exposed to COVID-19. The specimen sequenced was PBMCs or T cells enriched from blood (not recorded which). The rearrangement joins TRBV27 to TRBJ1-3; unclear D gene. Here the CDR3 reads CASSLNGGHSGNTIYF. The DNA for the CDR3 is TGTGCCAGCAGTTTAAACGGCGGCCACTCTGGAAACACCATATATTTT.